This T cell receptor (beta chain) was obtained from a study of blood T cell repertoires in COVID-19. V was trimmed by 4 bases and J by 8 bases, leaving 8 bases between them. Germline values: CDR1 PRHDT, CDR2 FYEKMQ (reference sequence). This CDR3 comprises 11 residues. Under the authors' procedure: Amplifying reference gene primers gave estimates of nucleated cell counts. TCRdb's copy holds only in-frame clones and misses some; the assay was immunoSEQ multiplex PCR. V and J calls plus clone size are reproduced from that table; the DNA served to infer D and trimming. The sample consists of around 280,000 clones, roughly 90% of them appearing once.

This TCR was sampled from a woman younger than 45 with COVID-19, enrolled during active disease. The sequencing input was peripheral blood. The J gene is TRBJ1-1, the V gene TRBV13; D unclear. CDR3 sequence reads: CASSSSTEAFF. CDR3 DNA sequence: TGTGCCAGCAGCTCGTCTACCGAAGCTTTCTTT.